The clone carrying this T cell receptor (beta chain) was seen a single time. Its specificity is not known. This entry belongs to a study of shared clonotypes between healthy human individuals. Study-wide results and caveats: The study's rarefaction showed incomplete sorted-subset sequencing despite large depth.

Sorted-subset replicate PCRs used approximately 200 ng of genomic DNA. This amount corresponded to about 30,000 T cell genomes. TCRdb keeps only in-frame clones here, not all; method: immunoSEQ multiplex PCR. This sample has roughly 2.1 million clones, with approximately 94% found just once. V trimming: 3 bases; J trimming: 0 bases; junction bases outside the gene matches: 4. Looked up from germline, CDR1 is SGHKS and CDR2 is YYEKEE (reference sequence). The CDR3 spans 15 residues. Naive-designated CD8 cells lacked CD45RO, were positively enriched for CCR7, and omitted terminally differentiated effector memory CD45RA+ cells.

The sequence came from a man between 18 and 29 years old in good health. Some clones in this sample may be carry-over from other donors' samples. V usage is TRBV5-5 and J usage is TRBJ2-7; 9 nucleotides align to TRBD1. Sequencing input: naive CD8+ T cells from PBMCs. The CDR3 here is CASSWDRESSYEQYF. The CDR3 bases are TGTGCCAGCAGCTGGGACAGGGAAAGCTCCTACGAGCAGTACTTC.